This entry is about one TCR beta chain. Its antigen is unknown. TRB cDNA libraries were made by UMI-labeled 5' RACE. TCRdb reworked the 5' RACE reads into one entry per CDR3 protein, no DNA. There are over 100,000 distinct CDR3 sequences in the sample, with around 0.44% held by the top ten. This record belongs to a study of CXCR3-negative and CXCR3-positive naive CD8 T cells. The CDR3 loop spans 15 amino acids. The germline V gene has CDR1 SGHDT and CDR2 YYEEEE. Overall study results and limits: Naive subsets had comparable surface CD5; TCR strength was inferred from TRB CDR3 properties. The study found more hydrophobic TRB CDR3s in CXCR3-positive naive cells than in CXCR3-negative naive cells.

The receptor's source is a human donor in good health. Some clones in this sample may be carry-over from other donors' samples. Sample: naive CXCR3+ CD8+ T cells from blood. Subset specified: CD45RO-CCR7+CD27+CD95- naive CD8+ T cells expressing CXCR3 (TNR3+). The V call is TRBV5-6, the J call TRBJ1-5; TCRdb calls TRBD1, which cannot be checked without DNA. Here the CDR3 reads CASSWGTGGNQPQHF.